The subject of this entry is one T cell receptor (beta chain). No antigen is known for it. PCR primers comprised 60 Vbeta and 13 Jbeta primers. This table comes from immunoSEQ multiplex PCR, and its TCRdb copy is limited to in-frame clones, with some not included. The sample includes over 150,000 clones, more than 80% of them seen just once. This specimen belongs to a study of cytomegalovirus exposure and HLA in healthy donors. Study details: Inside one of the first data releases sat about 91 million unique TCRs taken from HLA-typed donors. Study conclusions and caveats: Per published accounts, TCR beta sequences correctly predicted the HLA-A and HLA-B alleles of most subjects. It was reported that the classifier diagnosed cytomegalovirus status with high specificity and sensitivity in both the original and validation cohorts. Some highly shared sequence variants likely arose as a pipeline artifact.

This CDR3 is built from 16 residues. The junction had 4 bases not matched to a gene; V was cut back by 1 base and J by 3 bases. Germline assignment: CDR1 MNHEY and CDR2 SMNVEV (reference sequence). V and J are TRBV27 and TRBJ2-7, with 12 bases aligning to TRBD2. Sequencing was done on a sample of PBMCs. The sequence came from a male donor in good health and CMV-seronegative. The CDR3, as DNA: TGTGCCAGCAGTTTATGGCTAGCGGGAGGGAACTACGAGCAGTACTTC. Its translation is CASSLWLAGGNYEQYF.